This T cell receptor beta chain is drawn from a study of blood T cells in healthy people across ages (dated by TCRdb to between 2014 and 2017). Some background on the complete study: Template switching captured roughly one uniquely barcoded TCR beta cDNA molecule per two T cells in model experiments. For two donors (one aged 18 to 30 and one aged 80 or older), the study analyzed two additional independent replicas of 1 million unique cDNA reads from the same blood draw. Four age groups were formed from the donors: young (average 16 years), middle-aged (around 39), aged (approximately 60) and long-lived (roughly 81). To avoid experimental bias, donors of different ages were distributed randomly across sequencing lanes. Age-related changes in TCR beta repertoire diversity were measured in the study by deep sequencing normalized with unique cDNA molecular identifiers. Summary of the overall study and its limitations: There was a strong correlation between observed TCR beta diversity and the percentage of naive T cells measured by flow cytometry. As age increased, observed TCR beta diversity per million T cells dropped in a roughly linear way, and a significant reduction was already evident by age 40. Because donor CMV infection status was unknown, age-related changes in expanded clonotypes were potentially confounded. Compared with the aged group, the long-lived group had more naive CD4+ T cells, fewer expanded clones and increased TCR diversity, suggesting age selection. Total diversity estimates from one million sequenced T cells were considered lower bounds and underestimates. Bulk unsorted PBMC profiling prevented conclusive comparison of naive and antigen-experienced compartments.

To note about this clonotype: No antigen is known for it. Within one base of it there is no much larger clone, and no base qualities were kept.

The V and J ends are trimmed by 0 bases and 7 bases, leaving 19 bases between them. The CDR3, from cysteine to phenylalanine, totals 16 residues. Only CDR3 DNA is held: 48 bases, read in frame from base 1. The CDR1 and CDR2 encoded by the germline V gene are MGHRA and YSYEKL. Systemically healthy Caucasian individuals from Russia, 39 in total and aged roughly 6 to 100 years, were included as donors. Each donor gave around 9.5 milliliters of peripheral blood, collected into EDTA-treated Vacutainer tubes. Ficoll-Paque density-gradient centrifugation was used to isolate PBMCs, with at least 7 million obtained per sample. Trizol reagent was used to extract total RNA from the PBMCs, yielding at least 5 micrograms per sample. The percentages of naive CD45RAhigh/CD27high T cells were determined by flow cytometry on a PBMC aliquot from every donor. The library was generated by 5' RACE. Sequenced on an Illumina HiSeq 2500. The second PCR ran for about 6 to 11 cycles and used a J-beta primer mix along with a sample-barcoded 5' primer. Each TCR beta cDNA molecule received a unique molecular identifier from a template-switch 5' adaptor carrying 12 random nucleotides. At least 3 million CDR3-containing paired-end reads were obtained from each sample. First-strand cDNA synthesis was performed from all RNA using the Mint cDNA synthesis kit, with priming by a TRBC-specific oligonucleotide. After uracil-DNA glycosylase treatment, a first 18-cycle PCR used universal primers M1SS and BC2_uni_R on all cDNA. As for the original processing: For normalization, 1 million high-quality reads were randomly selected from each sample, with every read carrying a distinct molecular identifier. Reads with shared molecular identifiers were discarded instead of being binned into consensus sequences. MiTCR, with a Q25 quality threshold and the strictest error-elimination algorithm, was used for CDR3 identification, clonotype clustering and error correction. A nonparametric unseen species model with Euler transformation was used to estimate lower-bound total TCR beta diversity. The public reads were reanalyzed by TCRdb: fastp trimming at Q25, MiXCR alignment, in-frame beta chains only. Rows with a matching CDR3 protein are joined into one entry that keeps the most common DNA and genes. The V and J calls follow TCRdb's processing rather than the paper's. In this sample the table shows about 900,000 distinct CDR3 sequences, around 49% of which occur a single time. In total, the top ten clones hold roughly an eighth of the sample.

The clonotype comes from a young man in good health. Rearrangement joined TRBV4-1 to TRBJ2-7; the D region may be TRBD1 or TRBD2, each matching 7 bases equally. Source material: blood. The sequence in DNA is TGCGCCAGCAGCCAAGATTTCCGCGACAGGGAGGGGGAGCAGTACTTC. Translated, this gives CASSQDFRDREGEQYF.